A single sample is the source of the 8 T cell receptor beta chains below, sequenced in a study of control samples from healthy donors and cancer patients. Only in-frame clones appear in the TCRdb table, and some are missing; sequencing was by immunoSEQ multiplex PCR. The profile shows around 120,000 clones, approximately 94% of them singletons. Sequences were obtained from PBMCs. All receptors derive from a man in his fifties with head and neck cancer.

The CDR3 sequence: CASSQVWTGVNTEAFF. In nucleotides, the CDR3 is TGTGCCAGCAGCCAAGTTTGGACAGGGGTAAACACTGAAGCTTTCTTT. The J gene is TRBJ1-1, the V gene TRBV3-1 (or the pseudogene TRBV3-2), with 9 bases lining up with TRBD1. The CDR3 is made up of 16 amino acids. Germline V lookup: CDR1 LGHDT, CDR2 YNNKEL (reference sequence). V lost 1 base and J lost 2; bases outside the gene matches: 5.

The chain recombines TRBV5-4 with TRBJ2-5; 7 nucleotides line up with TRBD2. Per germline, CDR1 SGHNT and CDR2 YYREEE (reference sequence). The length of the CDR3 is 17 residues. V was pared by 0 bases and J by 7 bases, with 15 bases of the junction left unmatched. For the CDR3, the DNA is TGTGCCAGCAGCTTGGCTTCCGGGGGGTCAACCAAGAGGACCCAGTACTTC. It codes for CASSLASGGSTKRTQYF.

The V and J genes are TRBV5-1 and TRBJ2-3; 10 bases are a match to TRBD1. The ends lost 3 bases at V and 2 bases at J; junction bases unmatched: 6. Per the germline V gene, CDR1 is SGHRS and CDR2 is YFSETQ. The CDR3 is 16 residues long. The CDR3: CASSYGGQGVTDTQYF. The CDR3, as DNA: TGCGCCAGCAGCTACGGTGGACAGGGGGTCACAGATACGCAGTATTTT. Full variable domain (rest looked up from reference TRBV5-1 and TRBJ2-3): KAGVTQTPRYLIKTRGQQVTLSCSPISGHRSVSWYQQTPGQGLQFLFEYFSETQRNKGNFPGRFSGRQFSNSRSEMNVSTLELGDSALYLCASSYGGQGVTDTQYFGPGTRLTVL.

The chain combines TRBV5-1 with TRBJ1-2, with a possible D match to TRBD1 (6 bases). CDR1 is SGHRS and CDR2 is YFSETQ in the germline V gene. The CDR3 contains 12 residues. V lost 4 bases and J lost 10, with 14 bases in between. The CDR3 sequence is CASSNNPGDYTF. The CDR3 DNA reads as TGCGCCAGCAGCAACAATCCAGGGGACTACACCTTC.

The chain links TRBV5-5 to TRBJ2-1; TRBD2 is a possible D gene (5 bases). The germline V gene encodes CDR1 SGHKS and CDR2 YYEKEE (reference sequence). This CDR3 has 15 residues. The V and J ends lost 1 base and 6 bases respectively, with 14 bases between them. CDR3: CASSLRVGSVNEQFF. The CDR3 region has the DNA TGTGCCAGCAGCTTGCGGGTTGGTAGCGTCAATGAGCAGTTCTTC.

In regard to this clone: Additional DNA sequences in this sample encode the identical CDR3. V is TRBV4-3 and J is TRBJ2-7; 12 bases line up with TRBD1. The CDR3 consists of 14 residues. Per germline, CDR1 LGHNA and CDR2 YSLEER. V lost 4 bases, J lost 6 bases, and 4 bases stayed unmatched. The CDR3 bases are TGCGCCAGCAGCCTGGGACAGGGGGCGATCGAGCAGTACTTC. Translation: CASSLGQGAIEQYF.

The chain couples TRBV18 to TRBJ2-3; 7 bases match TRBD1. V dropped 5 bases and J dropped 5; count of bases not matched to a gene: 4. The CDR3 is 13 residues long. Looked up from germline, CDR1 is KGHSH and CDR2 is LQKENI. The CDR3 sequence: CASSTGQEDTQYF. The CDR3, as DNA: TGTGCCAGCTCAACCGGACAGGAAGATACGCAGTATTTT.

The chain joins TRBV23-1 to TRBJ1-3; D remains unclear. TRBV23-1 counts as an open reading frame of uncertain function. The CDR3 length is 16 residues. Trimming took 5 bases from V and 0 from J, leaving 14 bases between them. CDR3 in amino acids: CASSYRLRVSGNTIYF. For the CDR3, the DNA is TGCGCCAGCAGTTATCGATTACGGGTCTCTGGAAACACCATATATTTT.